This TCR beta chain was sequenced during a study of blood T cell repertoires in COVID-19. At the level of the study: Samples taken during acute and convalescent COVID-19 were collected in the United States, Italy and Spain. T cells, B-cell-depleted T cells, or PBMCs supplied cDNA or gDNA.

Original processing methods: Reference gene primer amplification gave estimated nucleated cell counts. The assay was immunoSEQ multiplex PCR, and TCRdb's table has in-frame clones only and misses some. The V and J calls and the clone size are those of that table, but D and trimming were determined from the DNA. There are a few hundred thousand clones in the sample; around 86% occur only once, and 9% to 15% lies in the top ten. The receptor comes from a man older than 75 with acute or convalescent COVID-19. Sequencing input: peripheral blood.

CDR3 protein: CASGRTVTAKNIQYF. CDR3 DNA sequence: TGTGCCAGTGGGAGGACGGTTACGGCCAAAAACATTCAGTACTTC. The rearrangement uses TRBV27 and TRBJ2-4; D perhaps matches TRBD2 (6 bases). CDR1 and CDR2 (germline): MNHEY, SMNVEV (reference sequence). The CDR3 runs 15 residues. V shed 9 bases and J shed 1 base, with 16 bases lying between them.